This T cell receptor beta chain originates from a study of T cell clonality in common variable immunodeficiency. Study results and limitations: Reportedly, TCR beta sequences from common variable immunodeficiency showed fewer deletions and N-nucleotide insertions. CVID subjects showed higher TCRbeta clonality than healthy controls.

This clone came up many times. The target antigen is unknown. Method: immunoSEQ multiplex PCR; TCRdb's copy keeps in-frame clones and lacks some. The record shows more than 65,000 clones for this sample, with no singletons present. Sequenced material: peripheral blood mononuclear cells. The receptor was derived from a person aged 18-70 years in good health.

The CDR3 DNA, read in part, is TGTGCCAGCTCACCGGAAGGGGGTGAAAAA. It specifies CASSPEGGEK. The complete CDR3 reads CASSPEGGEKLFF. The chain combines TRBV18 with TRBJ1-4, with a possible D match to TRBD1 (6 bases). The read finishes 3 residues shy of the CDR3 end, and the germline J gene is used to complete it. The CDR3 covers 13 residues. V lost 3 bases, J lost 7 bases, and 9 bases lay in between. Germline loops: CDR1 KGHSH, CDR2 LQKENI.